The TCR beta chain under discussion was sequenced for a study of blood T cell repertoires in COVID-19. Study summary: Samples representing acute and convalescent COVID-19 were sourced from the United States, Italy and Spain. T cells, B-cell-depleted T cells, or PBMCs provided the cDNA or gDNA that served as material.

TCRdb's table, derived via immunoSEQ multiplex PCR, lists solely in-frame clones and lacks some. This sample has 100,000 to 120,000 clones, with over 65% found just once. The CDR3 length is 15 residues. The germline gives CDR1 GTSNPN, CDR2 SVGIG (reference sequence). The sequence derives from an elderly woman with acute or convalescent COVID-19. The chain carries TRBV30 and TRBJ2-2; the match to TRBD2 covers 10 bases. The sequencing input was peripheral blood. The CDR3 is CARRWPSGGGGELFF. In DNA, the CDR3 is TGTGCTCGGAGGTGGCCTAGCGGGGGTGGCGGGGAGCTGTTTTTT.